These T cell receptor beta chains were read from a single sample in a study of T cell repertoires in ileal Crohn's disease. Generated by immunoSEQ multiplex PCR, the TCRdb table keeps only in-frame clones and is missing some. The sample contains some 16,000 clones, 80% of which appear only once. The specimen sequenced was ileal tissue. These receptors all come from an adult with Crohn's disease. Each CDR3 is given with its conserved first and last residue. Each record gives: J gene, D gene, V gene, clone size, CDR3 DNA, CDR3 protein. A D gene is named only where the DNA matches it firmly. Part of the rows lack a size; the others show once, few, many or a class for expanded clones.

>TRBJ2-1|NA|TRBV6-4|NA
TGTGCCAGCAGTGAGGGCTACAGTAACAATGAGCAGTTCTTC
CASSEGYSNNEQFF
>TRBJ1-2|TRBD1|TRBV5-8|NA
TGTGCCAGCAACCTACCTTCAAAAGACAGGGACCGAATCTATTATGGCTACACCTTC
CASNLPSKDRDRIYYGYTF
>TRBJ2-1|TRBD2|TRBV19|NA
TGTGCCAGTAGGCCGCGGCTAGCGGGGTCCTACAATGAGCAGTTCTTC
CASRPRLAGSYNEQFF
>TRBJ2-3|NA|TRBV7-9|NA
TGTGCCAGCAGCTTAGGTGGCCTAGCGAGCACAGATACGCAGTATTTT
CASSLGGLASTDTQYF
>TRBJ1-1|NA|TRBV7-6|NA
TGTGCCAGCAGCTTAGGGCAGGGGACTGAAGCTTTCTTT
CASSLGQGTEAFF
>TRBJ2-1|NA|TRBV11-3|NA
TGTGCCAGCAGCTTGGGAGACTATCCTTTTACGCAGTTCTTC
CASSLGDYPFTQFF
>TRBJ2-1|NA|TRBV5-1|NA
TGCGCCAGCAGCTTGGCTTATGAGCAGTTCTTC
CASSLAYEQFF
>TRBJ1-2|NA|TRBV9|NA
TGTGCCAGCAGCGTCGACAGAATTAACTATGGCTACACCTTC
CASSVDRINYGYTF
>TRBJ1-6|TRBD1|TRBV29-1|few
TGCAGCGTCTGGACAGGGGACTATAATTCACCCCTCCACTTT
CSVWTGDYNSPLHF
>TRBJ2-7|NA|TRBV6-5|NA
TGTGCCAGCAGGTACACCGGGACGGGAGCCTACGAGCAGTACTTC
CASRYTGTGAYEQYF
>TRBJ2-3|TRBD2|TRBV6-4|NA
TGTGCCAGCAGTGACGGGGGGGAGGCAGATACGCAGTATTTT
CASSDGGEADTQYF
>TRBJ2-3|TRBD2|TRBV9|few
TGTGCCAGCAGCGCTGGTCGGCTAGCGGCCACAGATACGCAGTATTTT
CASSAGRLAATDTQYF
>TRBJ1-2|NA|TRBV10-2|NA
TGCGCCAGCAGTGAGCCACGGGGGGGGACCACTAACTATGGCTACACCTTC
CASSEPRGGTTNYGYTF
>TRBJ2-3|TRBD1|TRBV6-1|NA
TGTGCCAGCAGTCGGGACAGGGGCACAGATACGCAGTATTTT
CASSRDRGTDTQYF
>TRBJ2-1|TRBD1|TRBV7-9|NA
TGTGCCAGCAGCAACCCCGACAGGGCGGCATCCAATGAGCAGTTCTTC
CASSNPDRAASNEQFF
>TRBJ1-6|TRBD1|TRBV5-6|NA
TGTGCCAGCAGCTTGGTGGACAGGTATAATTCACCCCTCCACTTT
CASSLVDRYNSPLHF
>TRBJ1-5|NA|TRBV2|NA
TGTGCCAGCAGTCCAGGGCCCTATAGCAATCAGCCCCAGCATTTT
CASSPGPYSNQPQHF
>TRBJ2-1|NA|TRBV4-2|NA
TGTGCCAGCAGCCAAGAATCAGGGGGGATAGTTGAGCAGTTCTTC
CASSQESGGIVEQFF
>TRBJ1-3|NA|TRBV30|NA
TGTGCCTGGAGTGCGGGGGGCGGAAACACCATATATTTT
CAWSAGGGNTIYF
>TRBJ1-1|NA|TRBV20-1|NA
TGCAGTGCCCTATATAGTGAAGCTTTCTTT
CSALYSEAFF
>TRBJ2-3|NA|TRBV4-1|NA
TGCGCCAGCAGCACCTACGGGTCACCGACAGATACGCAGTATTTT
CASSTYGSPTDTQYF
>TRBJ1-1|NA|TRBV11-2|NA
TGTGCCAGCAGCTTTACAGCTTCCCATAACGACGAAGCTTTCTTT
CASSFTASHNDEAFF
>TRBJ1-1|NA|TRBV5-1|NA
TGCGCCAGCAGCTTGGCCGGTTGGACTGAAGCTTTCTTT
CASSLAGWTEAFF
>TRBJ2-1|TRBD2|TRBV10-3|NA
TGTGCCATCAGTACGAGGACTAGCGGGAGGAGCTCCTACAATGAGCAGTTCTTC
CAISTRTSGRSSYNEQFF
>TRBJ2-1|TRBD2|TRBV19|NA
TGTGCCAGTAGTGCGGGAGTTGTCTACAATGAGCAGTTCTTC
CASSAGVVYNEQFF
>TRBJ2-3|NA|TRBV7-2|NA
TGTGCCAGCAGCTTAGACGGGGGAAGCACAGATACGCAGTATTTT
CASSLDGGSTDTQYF
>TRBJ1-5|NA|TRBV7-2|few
TGTGCCAGCAGCTTCGGCAGGTATAGCAATCAGCCCCAGCATTTT
CASSFGRYSNQPQHF
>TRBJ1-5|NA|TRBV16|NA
TGTGCCAGCAGCCAATCAAGCCCGCAGGATCAGCCCCAGCATTTT
CASSQSSPQDQPQHF
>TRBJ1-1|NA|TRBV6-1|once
TGTGCCAGCAGTGGCACAGCTCTCGGCACTGAAGCTTTCTTT
CASSGTALGTEAFF
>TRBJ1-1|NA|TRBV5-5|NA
TGTGCCAGCAGCTGGGGGGGACCGAATCTGAACACTGAAGCTTTCTTT
CASSWGGPNLNTEAFF
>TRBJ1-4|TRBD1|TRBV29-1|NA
TGCAGCGTTGGAGGGGGCGAAAAACTGTTTTTT
CSVGGGEKLFF
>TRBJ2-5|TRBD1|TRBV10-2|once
TGCGCCAGCTCTTTGACAGGGGTAATGGAGACCCAGTACTTC
CASSLTGVMETQYF
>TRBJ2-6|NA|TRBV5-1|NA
TGCGCCAGCAGCTTGGCGTTTCGGCGGGATCTCTTCTCTGGGGCCAACGTCCTGACTTTC
CASSLAFRRDLFSGANVLTF
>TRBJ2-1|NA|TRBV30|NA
TGTGCCTGGAGTGAGGGGGGGGCCACCTACAATGAGCAGTTCTTC
CAWSEGGATYNEQFF
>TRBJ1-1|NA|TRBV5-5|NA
TGTGCCAGCAGCTTGGCCCTGATACAGGGTGGAGCTTTCTTT
CASSLALIQGGAFF